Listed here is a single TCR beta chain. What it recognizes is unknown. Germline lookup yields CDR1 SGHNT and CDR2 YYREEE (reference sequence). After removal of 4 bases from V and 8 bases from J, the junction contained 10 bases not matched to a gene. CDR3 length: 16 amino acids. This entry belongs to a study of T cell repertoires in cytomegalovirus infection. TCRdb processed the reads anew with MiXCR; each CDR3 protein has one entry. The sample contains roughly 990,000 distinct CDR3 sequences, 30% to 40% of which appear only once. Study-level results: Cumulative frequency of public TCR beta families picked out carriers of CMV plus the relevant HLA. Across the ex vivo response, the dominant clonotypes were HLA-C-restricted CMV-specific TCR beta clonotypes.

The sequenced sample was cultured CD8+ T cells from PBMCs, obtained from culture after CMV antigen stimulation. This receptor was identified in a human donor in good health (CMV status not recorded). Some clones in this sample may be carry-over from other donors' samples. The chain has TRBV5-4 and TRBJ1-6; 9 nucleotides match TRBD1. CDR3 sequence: CASSTGQGGRYSPLHF. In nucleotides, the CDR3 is TGTGCCAGCAGCACGGGACAGGGTGGGCGGTATTCACCCCTCCACTTT.